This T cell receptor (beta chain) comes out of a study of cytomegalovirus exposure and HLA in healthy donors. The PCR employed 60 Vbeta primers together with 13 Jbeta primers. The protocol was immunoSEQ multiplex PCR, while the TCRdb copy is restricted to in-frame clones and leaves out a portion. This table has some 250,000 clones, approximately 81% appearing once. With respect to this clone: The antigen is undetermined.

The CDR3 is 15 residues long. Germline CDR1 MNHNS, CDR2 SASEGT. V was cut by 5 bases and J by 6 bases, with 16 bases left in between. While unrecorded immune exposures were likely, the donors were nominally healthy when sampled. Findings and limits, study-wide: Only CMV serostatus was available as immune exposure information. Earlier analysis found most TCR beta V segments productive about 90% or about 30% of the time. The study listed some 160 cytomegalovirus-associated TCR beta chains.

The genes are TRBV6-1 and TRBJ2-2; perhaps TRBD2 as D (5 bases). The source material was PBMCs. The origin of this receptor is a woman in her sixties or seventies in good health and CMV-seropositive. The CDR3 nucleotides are TGTGCCAGCAGTATGGGCCGCGGAGGCGCCGGGGAGCTGTTTTTT. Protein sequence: CASSMGRGGAGELFF.